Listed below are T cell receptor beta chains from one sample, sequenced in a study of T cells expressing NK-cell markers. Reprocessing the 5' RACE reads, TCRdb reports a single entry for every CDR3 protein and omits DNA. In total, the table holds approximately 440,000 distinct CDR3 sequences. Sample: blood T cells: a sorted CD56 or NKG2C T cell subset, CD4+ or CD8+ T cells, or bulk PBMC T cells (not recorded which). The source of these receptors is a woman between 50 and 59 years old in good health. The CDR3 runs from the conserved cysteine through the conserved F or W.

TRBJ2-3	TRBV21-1	CASSKEALTTDTQYF
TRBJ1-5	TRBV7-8	CASSRYGAGAINQPQHF
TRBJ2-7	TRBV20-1	CSAPLDSYEQYF
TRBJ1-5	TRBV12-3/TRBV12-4	CASRRTGFGQPQHF
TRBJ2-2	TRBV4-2	CASSQDRRGANTGELFF
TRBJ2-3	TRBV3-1	CASSEPGQGRSSTDTQYF
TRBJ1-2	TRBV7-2	CASSLARGALHGYTF
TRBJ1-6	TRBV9	CASSVGQGARPLHF
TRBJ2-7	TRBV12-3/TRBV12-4	CASRKTGLYEQYF
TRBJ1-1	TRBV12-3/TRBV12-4	CASSLGRGQGITEAFF
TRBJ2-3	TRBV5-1	CASSARQGQVSDTQYF
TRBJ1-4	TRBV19	CASSILGQGSEKLFF
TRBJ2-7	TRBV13	CASSLSRYEQYF
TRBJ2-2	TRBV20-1	CSARDQAGGELFF
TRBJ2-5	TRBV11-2	CASSLRSGRPETQYF
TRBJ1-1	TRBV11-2	CASSDRGAAGSKMNTEAFF
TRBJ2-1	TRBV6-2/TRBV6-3	CASSIPAGGVDEQFF
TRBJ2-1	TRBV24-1	CATSDSVGVVSYNEQFF
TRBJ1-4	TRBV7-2	CASSQPGPGGEKLFF
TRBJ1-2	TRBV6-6	CASSYRTGGNGYPF